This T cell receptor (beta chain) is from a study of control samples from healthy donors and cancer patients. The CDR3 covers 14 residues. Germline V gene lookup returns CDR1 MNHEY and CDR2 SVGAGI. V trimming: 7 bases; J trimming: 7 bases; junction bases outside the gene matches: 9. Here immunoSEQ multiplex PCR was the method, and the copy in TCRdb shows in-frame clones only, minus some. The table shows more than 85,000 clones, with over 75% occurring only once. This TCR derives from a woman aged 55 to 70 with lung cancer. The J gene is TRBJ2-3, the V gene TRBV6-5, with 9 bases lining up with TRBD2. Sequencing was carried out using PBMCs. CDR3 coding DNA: TGTGCCAGCACCCAAACTAGCGGGCCGTATACGCAGTATTTT. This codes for CASTQTSGPYTQYF.